The present TCR beta chain was sequenced within a study of T cell repertoires in cytomegalovirus infection. From the reads, TCRdb called clonotypes with MiXCR, one entry per CDR3 protein. Among 150,000 to 200,000 distinct CDR3 sequences, around 14% were seen once, and the ten largest hold about a quarter. V was trimmed by 0 bases and J by 0 bases, leaving 9 bases between them. The CDR3 is 15 amino acids. From germline, CDR1 is LGHNA and CDR2 YSLEER. This TCR was sampled from a human donor in good health (CMV status not recorded). Some clones in this sample may be carry-over from other donors' samples. The chain joins TRBV4-3 to TRBJ2-7; D remains unclear. The sample consisted of PBMCs. The CDR3 sequence is CASSQEWQSSYEQYF. CDR3 nucleotides: TGCGCCAGCAGCCAAGAGTGGCAGAGCTCCTACGAGCAGTACTTC.